The sequence of this TCR beta chain was determined in a study of blood T cell repertoires in COVID-19. At the level of the study: Some COVID-19 samples were acute and others convalescent; all came from the United States, Italy and Spain.

Unmatched junction bases numbered 7, after V lost 0 bases and J lost 8 bases. Germline CDR1 and CDR2: SGHRS and YFSETQ. The CDR3 length is 16 residues. Only in-frame clones appear in the TCRdb table, and some are missing; sequencing was by immunoSEQ multiplex PCR. The sample yields about 210,000 clones, approximately 82% seen once. The TCR sequence derives from a woman in her thirties or forties with acute or convalescent COVID-19. The sequenced material came from peripheral blood. This chain joins TRBV5-1 and TRBJ2-1; 11 bases agree with TRBD2. The CDR3 loop reads CASSLASGRPRDEQFF. CDR3 DNA: TGCGCCAGCAGCTTGGCTAGCGGGAGGCCCCGGGATGAGCAGTTCTTC. Using reference TRBV5-1 and TRBJ2-1 for the parts outside the CDR3, the full variable domain is KAGVTQTPRYLIKTRGQQVTLSCSPISGHRSVSWYQQTPGQGLQFLFEYFSETQRNKGNFPGRFSGRQFSNSRSEMNVSTLELGDSALYLCASSLASGRPRDEQFFGPGTRLTVL.